This T cell receptor (beta chain) was captured in a study of T-cell reconstitution after alpha-beta-depleted transplantation in children. Germline V gives CDR1 MNHEY, CDR2 SVGAGI. V was pared by 0 bases and J by 3 bases, with 10 bases between. This CDR3 contains 15 residues. Researchers prepared the TCRbeta library using unique molecular identifiers, the study reports. TCRdb fed the PCR reads into MiXCR, producing one record per CDR3 protein. The sample gives tens of thousands of distinct CDR3 sequences, over 4.5% of which show up once; under 20% is in the top ten. This clonotype was counted many times.

The chain has TRBV6-5 and TRBJ2-3; D is possibly TRBD2 (6 bases). The clonotype was recovered from a boy younger than two who had a stem cell transplant for acute myeloid leukemia, so the T cells may come from the graft donor. This specimen was PBMCs, mostly from graft donor cells, taken 180 days after TCRalphabeta/CD19-depleted stem cell transplant. CDR3 nucleotides: TGTGCCAGCAGTTACTCGGGGCTAGCGACAGATACGCAGTATTTT. This translates into CASSYSGLATDTQYF.